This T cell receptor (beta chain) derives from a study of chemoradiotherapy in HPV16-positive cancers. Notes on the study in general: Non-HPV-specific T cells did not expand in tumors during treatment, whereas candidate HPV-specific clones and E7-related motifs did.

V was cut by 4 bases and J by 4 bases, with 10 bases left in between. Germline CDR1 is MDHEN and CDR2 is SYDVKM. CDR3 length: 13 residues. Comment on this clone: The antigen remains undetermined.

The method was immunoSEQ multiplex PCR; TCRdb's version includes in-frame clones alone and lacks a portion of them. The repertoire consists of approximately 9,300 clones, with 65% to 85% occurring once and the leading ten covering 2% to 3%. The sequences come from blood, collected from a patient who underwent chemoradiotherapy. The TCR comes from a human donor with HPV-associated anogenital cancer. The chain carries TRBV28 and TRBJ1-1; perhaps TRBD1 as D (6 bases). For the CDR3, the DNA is TGTGCCAGCAGTTATACAGGGCCCACTGAAGCTTTCTTT. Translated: CASSYTGPTEAFF.